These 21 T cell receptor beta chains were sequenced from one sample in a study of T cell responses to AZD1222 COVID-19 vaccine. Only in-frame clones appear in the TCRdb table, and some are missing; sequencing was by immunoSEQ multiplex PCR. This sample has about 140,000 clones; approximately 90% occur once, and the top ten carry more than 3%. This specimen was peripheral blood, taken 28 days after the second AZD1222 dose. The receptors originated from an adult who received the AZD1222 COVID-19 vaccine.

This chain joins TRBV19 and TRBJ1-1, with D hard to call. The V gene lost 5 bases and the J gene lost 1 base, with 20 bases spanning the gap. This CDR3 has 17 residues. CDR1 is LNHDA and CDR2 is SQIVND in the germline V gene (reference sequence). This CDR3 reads CASSPWMEMNTNTEAFF. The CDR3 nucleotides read TGTGCCAGTAGTCCCTGGATGGAGATGAATACGAACACTGAAGCTTTCTTT.

CDR3 in amino acids: CASSWGDRLGGELFF. CDR3 bases: TGCGCCAGCAGCTGGGGCGACAGGCTCGGCGGGGAGCTGTTTTTT. The chain links TRBV5-1 to TRBJ2-2; tentatively, D is TRBD1 (6 bases). The ends were cut back, 3 bases at V and 7 bases at J, with 16 bases in the middle. Germline V gene sequence: CDR1 SGHRS, CDR2 YFSETQ. This CDR3 comprises 15 residues.

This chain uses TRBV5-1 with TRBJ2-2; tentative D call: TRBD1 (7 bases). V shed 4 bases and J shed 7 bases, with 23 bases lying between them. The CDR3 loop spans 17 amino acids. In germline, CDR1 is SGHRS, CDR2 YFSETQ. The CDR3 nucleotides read TGCGCCAGCAGCCCTGGCCGGGAGACAGGGTTTATCGGGGAGCTGTTTTTT. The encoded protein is CASSPGRETGFIGELFF.

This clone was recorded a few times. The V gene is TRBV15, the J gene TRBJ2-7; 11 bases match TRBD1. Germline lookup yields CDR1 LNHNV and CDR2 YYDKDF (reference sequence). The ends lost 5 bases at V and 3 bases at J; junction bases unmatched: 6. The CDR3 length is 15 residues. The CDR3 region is CATSPGGTGGYEQYF. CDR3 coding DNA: TGTGCCACCAGCCCGGGGGGGACAGGGGGCTACGAGCAGTACTTC.

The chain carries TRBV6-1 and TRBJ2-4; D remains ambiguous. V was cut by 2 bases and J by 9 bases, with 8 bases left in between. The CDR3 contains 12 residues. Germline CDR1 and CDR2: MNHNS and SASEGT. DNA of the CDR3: TGTGCCAGCAGTGAATTCGAACGCATTCAGTACTTC. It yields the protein CASSEFERIQYF.

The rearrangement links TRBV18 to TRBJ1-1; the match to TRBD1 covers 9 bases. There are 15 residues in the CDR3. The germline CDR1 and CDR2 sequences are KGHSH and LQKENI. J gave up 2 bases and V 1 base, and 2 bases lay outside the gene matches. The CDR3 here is CASSPRTGDNTEAFF. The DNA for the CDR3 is TGTGCCAGCTCACCACGGACAGGGGACAACACTGAAGCTTTCTTT.

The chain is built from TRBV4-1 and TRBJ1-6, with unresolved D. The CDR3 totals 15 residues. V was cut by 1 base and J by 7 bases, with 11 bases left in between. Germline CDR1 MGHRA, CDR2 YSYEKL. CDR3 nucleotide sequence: TGCGCCAGCAGCCAAGGAAACATCGGGAATTCACCCCTCCACTTT. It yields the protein CASSQGNIGNSPLHF.

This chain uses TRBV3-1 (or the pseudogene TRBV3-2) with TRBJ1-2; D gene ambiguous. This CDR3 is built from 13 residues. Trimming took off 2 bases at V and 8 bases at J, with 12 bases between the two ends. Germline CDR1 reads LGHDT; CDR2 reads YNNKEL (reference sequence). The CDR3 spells CASSQTNLAGYTF. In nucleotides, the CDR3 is TGTGCCAGCAGCCAAACAAATCTCGCAGGCTACACCTTC.

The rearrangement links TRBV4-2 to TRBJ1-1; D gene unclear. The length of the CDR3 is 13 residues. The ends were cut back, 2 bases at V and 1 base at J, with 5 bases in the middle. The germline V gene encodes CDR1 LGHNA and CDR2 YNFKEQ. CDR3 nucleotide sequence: TGTGCCAGCAGCCAACTGAAGAACACTGAAGCTTTCTTT. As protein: CASSQLKNTEAFF.

The CDR3 region is CASKANEKLFF. For the CDR3, the DNA is TGCGCCAGCAAGGCTAATGAAAAACTGTTTTTT. The chain joins TRBV5-1 to TRBJ1-4; unclear D gene. V lost 6 bases to trimming and J lost 3 bases, with 3 bases between them. This CDR3 region has 11 residues. The V gene's germline CDR1 is SGHRS and CDR2 YFSETQ.

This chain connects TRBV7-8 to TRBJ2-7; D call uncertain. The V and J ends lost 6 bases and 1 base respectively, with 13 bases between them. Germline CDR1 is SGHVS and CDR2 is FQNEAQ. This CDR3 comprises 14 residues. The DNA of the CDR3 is TGTGCCAGCAGTTTATTGGACGGTTCCTACGAGCAGTACTTC. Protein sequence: CASSLLDGSYEQYF.

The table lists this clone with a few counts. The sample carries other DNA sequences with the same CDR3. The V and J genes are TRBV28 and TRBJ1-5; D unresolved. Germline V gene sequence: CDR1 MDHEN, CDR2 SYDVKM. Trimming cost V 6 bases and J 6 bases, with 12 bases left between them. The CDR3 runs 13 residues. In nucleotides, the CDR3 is TGTGCCAGCAGCCTCGACGGCGGTCAGCCCCAGCATTTT. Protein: CASSLDGGQPQHF.

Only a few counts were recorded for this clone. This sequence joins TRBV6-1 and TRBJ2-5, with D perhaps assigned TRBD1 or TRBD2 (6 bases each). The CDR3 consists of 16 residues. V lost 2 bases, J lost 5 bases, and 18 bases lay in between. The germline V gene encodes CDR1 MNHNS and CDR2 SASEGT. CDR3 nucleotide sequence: TGTGCCAGCAGTGAAAAGTGGGGGGCGGGTATTGAGACCCAGTACTTC. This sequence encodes CASSEKWGAGIETQYF.

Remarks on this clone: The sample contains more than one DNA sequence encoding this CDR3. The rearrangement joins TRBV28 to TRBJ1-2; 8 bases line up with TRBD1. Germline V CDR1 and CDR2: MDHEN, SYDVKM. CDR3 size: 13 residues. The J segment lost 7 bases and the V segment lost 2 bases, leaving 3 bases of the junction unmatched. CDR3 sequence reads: CASSLQGAFGYTF. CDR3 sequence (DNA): TGTGCCAGCAGTTTACAGGGGGCGTTTGGCTACACCTTC.

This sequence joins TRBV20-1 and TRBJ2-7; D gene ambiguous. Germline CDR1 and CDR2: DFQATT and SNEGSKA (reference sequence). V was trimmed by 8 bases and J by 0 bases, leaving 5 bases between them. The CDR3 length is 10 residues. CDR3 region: CSLGSYEQYF. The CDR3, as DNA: TGCAGTTTGGGCTCCTACGAGCAGTACTTC.

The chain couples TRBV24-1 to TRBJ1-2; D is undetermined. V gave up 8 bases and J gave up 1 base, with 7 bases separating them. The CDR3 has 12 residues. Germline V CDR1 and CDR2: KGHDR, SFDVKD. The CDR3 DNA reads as TGTGCCACCAAAGGGAGTAACTATGGCTACACCTTC. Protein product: CATKGSNYGYTF.

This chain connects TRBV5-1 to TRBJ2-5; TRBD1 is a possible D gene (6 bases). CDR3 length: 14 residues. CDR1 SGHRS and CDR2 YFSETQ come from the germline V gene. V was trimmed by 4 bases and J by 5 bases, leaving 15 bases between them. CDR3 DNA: TGCGCCAGCAGCCCGACAGGTCTGGGGGAGACCCAGTACTTC. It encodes CASSPTGLGETQYF.

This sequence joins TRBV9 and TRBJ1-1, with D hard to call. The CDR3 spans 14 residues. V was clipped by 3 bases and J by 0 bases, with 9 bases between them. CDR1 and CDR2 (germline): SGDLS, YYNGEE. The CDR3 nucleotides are TGTGCCAGCAGCGGCATTGCCTTGAACACTGAAGCTTTCTTT. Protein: CASSGIALNTEAFF.

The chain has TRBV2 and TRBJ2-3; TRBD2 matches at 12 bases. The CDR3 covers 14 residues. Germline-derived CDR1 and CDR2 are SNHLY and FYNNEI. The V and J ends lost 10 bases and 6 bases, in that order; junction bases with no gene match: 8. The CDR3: CATTLAGGRDTQYF. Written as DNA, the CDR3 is TGTGCCACCACCCTAGCGGGGGGGCGGGATACGCAGTATTTT. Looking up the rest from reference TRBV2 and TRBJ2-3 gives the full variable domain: EPEVTQTPSHQVTQMGQEVILRCVPISNHLYFYWYRQILGQKVEFLVSFYNNEISEKSEIFDDQFSVERPDGSNFTLKIRSTKLEDSAMYFCATTLAGGRDTQYFGPGTRLTVL.

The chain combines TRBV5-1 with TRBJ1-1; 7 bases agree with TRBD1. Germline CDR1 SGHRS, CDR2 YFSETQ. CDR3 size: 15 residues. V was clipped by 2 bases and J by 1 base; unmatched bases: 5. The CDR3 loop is CASSFRQGRNTEAFF. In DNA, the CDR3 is TGCGCCAGCAGCTTTCGACAGGGTCGGAACACTGAAGCTTTCTTT.

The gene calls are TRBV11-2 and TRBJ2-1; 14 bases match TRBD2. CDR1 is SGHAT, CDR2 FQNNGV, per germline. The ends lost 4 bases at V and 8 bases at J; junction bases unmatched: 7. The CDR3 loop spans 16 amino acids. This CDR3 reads CASSSRLAGGRDEQFF. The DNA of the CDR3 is TGTGCCAGCAGCTCTAGACTAGCGGGAGGGCGGGATGAGCAGTTCTTC.